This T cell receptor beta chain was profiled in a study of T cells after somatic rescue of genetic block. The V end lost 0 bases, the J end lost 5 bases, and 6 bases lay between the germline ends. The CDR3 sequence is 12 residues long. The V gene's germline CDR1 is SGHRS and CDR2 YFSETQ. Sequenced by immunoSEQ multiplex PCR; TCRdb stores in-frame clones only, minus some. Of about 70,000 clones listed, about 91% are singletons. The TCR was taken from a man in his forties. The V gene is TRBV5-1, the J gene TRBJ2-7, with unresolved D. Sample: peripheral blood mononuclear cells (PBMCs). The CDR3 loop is CASSLDGDEQYF. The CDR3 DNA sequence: TGCGCCAGCAGCTTGGATGGCGACGAGCAGTACTTC.